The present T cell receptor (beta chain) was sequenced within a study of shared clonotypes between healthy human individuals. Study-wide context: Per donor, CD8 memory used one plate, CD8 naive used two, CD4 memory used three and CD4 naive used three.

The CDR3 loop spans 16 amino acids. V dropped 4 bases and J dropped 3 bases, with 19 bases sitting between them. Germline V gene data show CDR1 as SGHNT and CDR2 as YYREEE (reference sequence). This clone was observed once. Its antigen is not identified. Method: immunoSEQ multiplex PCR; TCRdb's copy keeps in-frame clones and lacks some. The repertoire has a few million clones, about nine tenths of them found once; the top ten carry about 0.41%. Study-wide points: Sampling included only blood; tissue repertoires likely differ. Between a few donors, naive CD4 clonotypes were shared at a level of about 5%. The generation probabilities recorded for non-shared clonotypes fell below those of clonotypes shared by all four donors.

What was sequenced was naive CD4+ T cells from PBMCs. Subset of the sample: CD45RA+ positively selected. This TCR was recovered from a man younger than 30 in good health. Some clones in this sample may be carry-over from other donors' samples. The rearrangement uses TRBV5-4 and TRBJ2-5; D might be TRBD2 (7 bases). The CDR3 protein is CASSLPRGGEKETQYF. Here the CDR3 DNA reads TGTGCCAGCAGCCTCCCTAGGGGGGGAGAGAAAGAGACCCAGTACTTC.